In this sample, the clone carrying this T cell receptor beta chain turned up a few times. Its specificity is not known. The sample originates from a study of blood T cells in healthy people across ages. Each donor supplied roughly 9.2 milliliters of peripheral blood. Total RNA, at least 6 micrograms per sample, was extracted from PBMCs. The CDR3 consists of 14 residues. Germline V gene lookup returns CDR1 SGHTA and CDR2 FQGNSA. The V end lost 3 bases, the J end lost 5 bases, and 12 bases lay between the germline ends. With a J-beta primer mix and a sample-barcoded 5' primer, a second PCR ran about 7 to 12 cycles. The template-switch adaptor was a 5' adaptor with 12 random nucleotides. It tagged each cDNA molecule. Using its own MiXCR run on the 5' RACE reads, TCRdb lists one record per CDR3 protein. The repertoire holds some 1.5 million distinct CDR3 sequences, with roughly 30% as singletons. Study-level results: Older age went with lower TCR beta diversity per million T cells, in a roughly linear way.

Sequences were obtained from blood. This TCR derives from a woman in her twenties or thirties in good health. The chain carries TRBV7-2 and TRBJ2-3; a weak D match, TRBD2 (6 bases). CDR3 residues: CASSLLLRGDTQYF. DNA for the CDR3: TGTGCCAGCAGCTTGTTACTGCGGGGAGATACGCAGTATTTT. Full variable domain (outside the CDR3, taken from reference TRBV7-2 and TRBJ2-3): GAGVSQSPSNKVTEKGKDVELRCDPISGHTALYWYRQSLGQGLEFLIYFQGNSAPDKSGLPSDRFSAERTGGSVSTLTIQRTQQEDSAVYLCASSLLLRGDTQYFGPGTRLTVL.